What follows are 10 T cell receptor beta chains derived from one specimen sequenced in a study of blood T cell repertoires in COVID-19. The assay was immunoSEQ multiplex PCR, and TCRdb's table has in-frame clones only and misses some. This sample has approximately 75,000 clones, with 75% to 95% found just once. Specimen: peripheral blood. All receptors derive from a human donor in a cohort sampled during active COVID-19.

The chain links TRBV12-3 or TRBV12-4 to TRBJ2-1, with 7 bases identical to TRBD1. The CDR3 covers 13 residues. The J segment lost 6 bases and the V segment lost 5 bases, leaving 4 bases of the junction unmatched. The CDR3 DNA reads as TGTGCCAGCAGTCGGACAGGCGGCAATGAGCAGTTCTTC. Its translation is CASSRTGGNEQFF.

V is TRBV4-1 and J is TRBJ1-3; D unclear. Germline lookup yields CDR1 MGHRA and CDR2 YSYEKL. V lost 4 bases and J lost 3, with 10 bases in between. This CDR3 spans 14 amino acids. The CDR3 nucleotides are TGCGCCAGCAGCCGGGAGCAGTATGGAAACACCATATATTTT. This codes for CASSREQYGNTIYF.

In DNA form, the CDR3 reads TGCGCCAGCAGCCCCGCGGGACTGAACACTGAAGCTTTCTTT. Its translation: CASSPAGLNTEAFF. The chain is built from TRBV5-1 and TRBJ1-1, with a tentative D call TRBD1 (5 bases). Germline V lookup: CDR1 SGHRS, CDR2 YFSETQ. V lost 4 bases and J 0 bases, leaving 10 bases between the germline ends. The CDR3 runs to 14 residues. Full variable domain (remainder filled in from reference TRBV5-1 and TRBJ1-1): KAGVTQTPRYLIKTRGQQVTLSCSPISGHRSVSWYQQTPGQGLQFLFEYFSETQRNKGNFPGRFSGRQFSNSRSEMNVSTLELGDSALYLCASSPAGLNTEAFFGQGTRLTVV.

The V call is TRBV5-4, the J call TRBJ2-2; D is possibly TRBD1 (5 bases). Trimming removed 1 base at V and 3 bases at J, with 13 bases between. The CDR3 extends over 16 amino acids. CDR1 SGHNT and CDR2 YYREEE come from the germline V gene (reference sequence). CDR3 nucleotide sequence: TGTGCCAGCAGCTTGCGCAGGGAAATATACACCGGGGAGCTGTTTTTT. This encodes CASSLRREIYTGELFF.

The chain joins TRBV30 to TRBJ2-6; 8 bases are a match to TRBD1. Germline CDR1 and CDR2: GTSNPN and SVGIG (reference sequence). Germline trimming cut 2 bases from V and 0 bases from J; bases unmatched to any gene: 3. CDR3 length equals 16 residues. The CDR3 DNA is TGTGCCTGGAGTTTGACAGGGGCCTCTGGGGCCAACGTCCTGACTTTC. It translates to CAWSLTGASGANVLTF. Variable domain in full (rest from reference TRBV30 and TRBJ2-6): SQTIHQWPATLVQPVGSPLSLECTVEGTSNPNLYWYRQAAGRGLQLLFYSVGIGQISSEVPQNLSASRPQDRQFILSSKKLLLSDSGFYLCAWSLTGASGANVLTFGAGSRLTVL.

This clone was seen only once. The chain has TRBV5-6 and TRBJ2-5; possibly TRBD2 for D (5 bases). V was trimmed by 4 bases and J by 7 bases, leaving 14 bases between them. CDR3 length: 13 amino acids. Germline V gene lookup returns CDR1 SGHDT and CDR2 YYEEEE. The chain's CDR3 is CASSRFEAGTQYF. CDR3 nucleotides: TGTGCCAGCAGCCGGTTCGAGGCGGGGACCCAGTACTTC.

The chain couples TRBV4-3 to TRBJ2-6; 8 nucleotides agree with TRBD1. The CDR3 is 17 residues long. Germline loops: CDR1 LGHNA, CDR2 YSLEER. V dropped 4 bases and J dropped 5; count of bases not matched to a gene: 10. CDR3 loop: CASSPTPGGEWANVLTF. CDR3 bases: TGCGCCAGCAGCCCAACTCCAGGGGGCGAGTGGGCCAACGTCCTGACTTTC.

The chain couples TRBV6-5 to TRBJ2-5, with D perhaps TRBD2 (7 bases). The CDR3 consists of 14 residues. The ends were cut back, 6 bases at V and 5 bases at J, with 16 bases in the middle. Germline V gene sequence: CDR1 MNHEY, CDR2 SVGAGI. As DNA, the CDR3 is TGTGCCAGCAGACGCCATGGGGGGGCGGAGACCCAGTACTTC. It codes for CASRRHGGAETQYF.

Regarding this clone: An end of the junction does not agree with germline; a read error may underlie this. The rearrangement joins TRBV7-9 to TRBJ2-1; TRBD1 matches at 12 bases. Germline V gene data show CDR1 as SEHNR and CDR2 as FQNEAQ (reference sequence). The CDR3 has 11 amino acids. This chain's CDR3 is CASSPGTGGIF. The CDR3 DNA follows: TGTGCCAGCAGCCCCGGGACAGGGGGCATCTTC.

This rearrangement joins TRBV10-3 to TRBJ1-2, with 10 bases that match TRBD1. After removal of 6 bases from V and 8 bases from J, the junction contained 9 bases not matched to a gene. Germline-derived CDR1 and CDR2 are ENHRY and SYGVKD. This CDR3 spans 14 amino acids. The CDR3 DNA follows: TGTGCCATCAGAACCGGACAGGGGGACCAGGGCTACACCTTC. This codes for CAIRTGQGDQGYTF.